The sequence of this T cell receptor beta chain was determined in a study of blood T cell repertoires in COVID-19. This CDR3 comprises 16 residues. The V gene end was trimmed by 0 bases and the J gene end by 6 bases; junction bases not matched to a gene: 7. Germline V gene sequence: CDR1 ENHRY, CDR2 SYGVKD. TCRdb's table, derived via immunoSEQ multiplex PCR, lists solely in-frame clones and lacks some. The table lists 150,000 to 200,000 clones, about four fifths of them singletons. This clonotype originated in a woman aged 35 to 49 with acute or convalescent COVID-19. The sequenced sample consisted of peripheral blood. This chain connects TRBV10-3 to TRBJ2-2; TRBD2 matches 7 bases. The CDR3 is CAISESGGTKSGELFF. In nucleotides, the CDR3 is TGTGCCATCAGTGAGTCCGGGGGGACCAAATCCGGGGAGCTGTTTTTT.